The clone carrying this T cell receptor (beta chain) was observed many times. Antigen specificity is unknown. The record originates from a study of T cells in Graves' hyperthyroidism and ophthalmopathy. Study-wide findings and caveats: Also found in blood were most expanded thyroid clonotypes above 0.001.

Clinical symptoms, serum thyroxine, TRAb, thyroid ultrasound and orbital computed tomography informed diagnoses. What was amplified from RNA transcripts were TCR beta CDR3 regions. A first-round RT-PCR of the TCR CDR3 used the HTBI primer set. Using its own MiXCR run on the multiplex PCR reads, TCRdb lists one record per CDR3 protein. The repertoire includes more than 550,000 distinct CDR3 sequences, 45% of them detected once, and under 8% sits in the top ten. The CDR3 contains 14 residues. The V and J ends lost 4 bases and 4 bases respectively, with 12 bases between them. Germline V gives CDR1 KGHDR, CDR2 SFDVKD.

The chain carries TRBV24-1 and TRBJ1-2; D call uncertain. The clonotype was recovered from an adult man with Graves' disease, either hyperthyroidism or ophthalmopathy (not recorded which). The material sequenced was peripheral blood or thyroid tissue (not recorded which). CDR3 DNA sequence: TGTGCCACCAGTGAGGAAGGGATGGCCTATGGCTACACCTTC. It encodes CATSEEGMAYGYTF.